Listed here is a single T cell receptor beta chain. CDR3 length: 19 amino acids. This sample was taken from a study of blood T cell repertoires in COVID-19. Whole-study context: COVID-19 samples from acute and convalescent phases originated in the United States, Italy and Spain. PBMCs, B-cell-depleted T cells, or T cells provided the cDNA or gDNA that made up the material.

Clones were sequenced by immunoSEQ multiplex PCR, and TCRdb holds only the in-frame ones, with some missing. In the table there are 200,000 to 250,000 clones, approximately 86% of which are singletons. Sequencing used peripheral blood. This sequence originates from a woman in her twenties or thirties who had recovered from COVID-19. V usage is TRBV21-1 and J usage is TRBJ2-2; the table calls TRBD2, which could not be checked here. TRBV21-1 is a pseudogene locus. This chain's CDR3 is CASSKESASERGGTGELFF. CDR3 in DNA: TGTGCCAGCAGCAAAGAATCGGCCTCGGAGCGGGGGGGCACCGGGGAGCTGTTTTTT.